Presented here are 5 T cell receptor beta chains from one specimen sequenced in a study of cytomegalovirus exposure and HLA in healthy donors. The study ran its PCR with 60 Vbeta and 13 Jbeta primers. Some clones are missing from TCRdb's copy, which holds only in-frame ones; the method was immunoSEQ multiplex PCR. The sample's table shows 150,000 or so clones. The sequencing input was PBMCs. Receptor source: a woman under 30 in good health and CMV-seronegative.

The rearrangement uses TRBV5-4 and TRBJ1-4; 7 bases fit TRBD1. This CDR3 is 14 amino acids long. Germline V lookup: CDR1 SGHNT, CDR2 YYREEE (reference sequence). Trimming took 4 bases from V and 3 from J; bases not matched to a gene: 3. CDR3: CASSPDRANEKLFF. The CDR3 bases are TGTGCCAGCAGCCCTGACAGGGCTAATGAAAAACTGTTTTTT.

V gene TRBV29-1 combines with J gene TRBJ2-6, with TRBD1 matching 7 bases. This CDR3 spans 14 amino acids. Germline CDR1 SQVTM, CDR2 ANQGSEA. J gave up 8 bases and V 6 bases, and 10 bases lay outside the gene matches. CDR3 protein: CSVDRVVGPNVLTF. The CDR3 bases are TGCAGCGTAGACAGGGTTGTAGGGCCCAACGTCCTGACTTTC.

This chain joins TRBV28 and TRBJ1-2; TRBD1 agrees at 9 bases. This CDR3 contains 15 residues. V was pared by 4 bases and J by 4 bases, with 7 bases of the junction left unmatched. Germline CDR1 and CDR2: MDHEN and SYDVKM. This chain's CDR3 is CASSSSTGGSYGYTF. The CDR3 DNA follows: TGTGCCAGCAGTTCCTCGACAGGGGGTAGCTATGGCTACACCTTC.

This chain connects TRBV10-3 to TRBJ2-1, with TRBD2 matching over 14 bases. Germline V gives CDR1 ENHRY, CDR2 SYGVKD. V dropped 5 bases and J dropped 12; count of bases not matched to a gene: 6. The CDR3 is 14 residues long. The CDR3 nucleotides are TGTGCCATCAGTAGAACCGGGACTAGCGGGGGGCAGTTCTTC. Its translation: CAISRTGTSGGQFF.

The gene calls are TRBV7-2 and TRBJ2-3; 9 positions agree with TRBD2. Losses at the gene ends were 1 base for V and 2 bases for J; bases not matched to a gene: 1. This CDR3 spans 15 amino acids. The germline gives CDR1 SGHTA, CDR2 FQGNSA. The CDR3 spells CASSLGLADTDTQYF. DNA of the CDR3: TGTGCCAGCAGCTTAGGACTAGCGGACACAGATACGCAGTATTTT.